This TCR beta chain was retrieved from a study of T cell responses to AZD1222 COVID-19 vaccine. Assay used: immunoSEQ multiplex PCR; TCRdb lists only in-frame clones, some missing. The sample yields over 85,000 clones, roughly 91% seen once. Study-level points and caveats: The study found vaccine-associated CD4 TCRs spanning spike, dominant at 160-218 and 743-854.

For this clone: The target antigen is unknown.

Deletions cut 3 bases from V and 6 bases from J, with 10 bases between. Germline CDR1 and CDR2: SGDLS and YYNGEE. The CDR3 spans 13 residues. This chain connects TRBV9 to TRBJ1-5; D may be TRBD1 (5 bases). Sequenced here: peripheral blood, sampled on day 0 of AZD1222 vaccination. This sequence was found in an adult in good health. Written as DNA, the CDR3 is TGTGCCAGCAGCGAGGGGTCAGCTCAGCCCCAGCATTTT. This codes for CASSEGSAQPQHF.